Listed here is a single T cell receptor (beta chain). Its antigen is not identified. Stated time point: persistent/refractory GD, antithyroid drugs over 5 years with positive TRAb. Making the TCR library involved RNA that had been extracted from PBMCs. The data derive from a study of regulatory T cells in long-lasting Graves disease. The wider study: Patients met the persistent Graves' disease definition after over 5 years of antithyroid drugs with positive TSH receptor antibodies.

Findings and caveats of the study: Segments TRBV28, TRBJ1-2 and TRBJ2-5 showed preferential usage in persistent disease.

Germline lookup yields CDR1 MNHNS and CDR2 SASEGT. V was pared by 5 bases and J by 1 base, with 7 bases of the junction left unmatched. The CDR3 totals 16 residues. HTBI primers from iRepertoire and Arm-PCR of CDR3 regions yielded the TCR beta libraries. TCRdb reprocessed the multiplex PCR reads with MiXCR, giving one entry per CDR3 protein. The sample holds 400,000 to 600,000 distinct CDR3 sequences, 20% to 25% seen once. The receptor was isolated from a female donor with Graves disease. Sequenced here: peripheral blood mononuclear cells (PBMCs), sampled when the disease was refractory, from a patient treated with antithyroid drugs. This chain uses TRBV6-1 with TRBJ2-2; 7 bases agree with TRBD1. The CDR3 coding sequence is TGTGCCAGCAGTCCCTTGGGACAGCAGAACACCGGGGAGCTGTTTTTT. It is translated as CASSPLGQQNTGELFF.